These T cell receptor beta chains were read from a single sample in a study of T cells of healthy individuals. Using its own MiXCR run on the 5' RACE reads, TCRdb lists one record per CDR3 protein. The repertoire holds 55,000 to 65,000 distinct CDR3 sequences, under 20% seen once, with approximately 4.7% in the top ten. All receptors derive from a human donor in good health. Each CDR3 is given without its conserved first and last residue. The D gene is left open where the match is weak. The size field is filled for only some rows; it gives once, few, many or a size class.

NA,TRBJ2-3,TRBV11-2,NA,ASTLTGVTDTQY
NA,TRBJ1-1,TRBV5-1,few,ASSLAGRSIEAF
NA,TRBJ2-5,TRBV5-6,NA,ASSLPGQETQY
NA,TRBJ1-1,TRBV11-2,few,ASSLDLTGNTEAF
NA,TRBJ1-5,TRBV27,few,ASTSKGGGFNQPQH
NA,TRBJ1-1,TRBV7-3,NA,ASSLNGNTEAF
TRBD1,TRBJ1-2,TRBV5-1,NA,ASSTSGTGGLGYT
TRBD1,TRBJ1-1,TRBV12-3/TRBV12-4,many,ASSFWGQGATEAF
NA,TRBJ2-7,TRBV21-1,many,ASSKGRGATSPYYEQY
NA,TRBJ2-1,TRBV6-5,NA,ASSFLAGEQF
NA,TRBJ2-2,TRBV7-8,few,ASTPEGGWNGELF
TRBD1,TRBJ1-3,TRBV27,many,ASGTVSGNTIY
NA,TRBJ2-1,TRBV3-1,few,ASLGRPSRGEQF
NA,TRBJ2-5,TRBV5-1,many,ASSFSTRGVETQY
TRBD1,TRBJ1-5,TRBV10-3,many,AISRETGSQPQH
NA,TRBJ1-5,TRBV7-6,few,ASSSQAGQPQH
NA,TRBJ1-5,TRBV5-1,NA,ASSLEDSSNQPQH
TRBD2,TRBJ2-7,TRBV6-2/TRBV6-3,many,ASTSGTSDGEQY
TRBD2,TRBJ2-1,TRBV5-4,few,ASSLASGGGQF
TRBD2,TRBJ2-3,TRBV4-1,many,ASSLGLATDTQY
NA,TRBJ1-4,TRBV5-1,NA,ASSRDGGLDEKLF
NA,TRBJ2-5,TRBV2,few,ASSFLDSETQY
NA,TRBJ2-5,TRBV7-6,NA,ASSLSRETQY
NA,TRBJ2-1,TRBV29-1,many,SVVVGNEQF
TRBD1,TRBJ2-5,TRBV28,NA,ASSYRGQGGKTQY
TRBD2,TRBJ2-5,TRBV18,few,ASSPGLAGQETQY
TRBD1,TRBJ2-3,TRBV7-3,few,ASSSGQITDTQY
TRBD2,TRBJ2-2,TRBV4-2,many,ASSQKSSGSLAGELF
NA,TRBJ2-7,TRBV12-3/TRBV12-4,many,ASSSGSHGEQY
NA,TRBJ2-3,TRBV24-1,many,ATRDQFTDTQY
TRBD1,TRBJ1-6,TRBV5-1,NA,ASSPGTGGYPTLH